The 24 T cell receptor beta chains listed next were all sequenced from one sample in a study of blood T cell repertoires in COVID-19. Generated by immunoSEQ multiplex PCR, the TCRdb table keeps only in-frame clones and is missing some. The top ten hold about 1.9% of the sample, which has more than 200,000 clones, around nine tenths seen once. The sample was PBMCs or T cells enriched from blood (not recorded which). The receptors come from a woman under 30 who had recovered from COVID-19.

V usage is TRBV11-3 and J usage is TRBJ1-2; D gene uncertain. Germline V CDR1 and CDR2: SGHNT, YENEEA. The CDR3 has 16 residues. V lost 2 bases and J lost 3, with 16 bases in between. The CDR3 DNA follows: TGTGCCAGCAGCTTATACGGCGAGGGCGTCCACTATGGCTACACCTTC. Translated, it gives CASSLYGEGVHYGYTF.

The chain joins TRBV7-2 to TRBJ1-2, with unresolved D. Per the germline V gene, CDR1 is SGHTA and CDR2 is FQGNSA. The CDR3 spans 13 residues. V gave up 5 bases and J gave up 4 bases, with 11 bases separating them. Here the CDR3 DNA reads TGTGCCAGCAGCGTGAAGGGAGGCTATGGCTACACCTTC. This sequence encodes CASSVKGGYGYTF.

In DNA form, the CDR3 reads TGTGCCAGCAGCGCAACAGGGGCCGAGCAGTACTTC. Amino acid sequence: CASSATGAEQYF. The chain recombines TRBV7-8 with TRBJ2-7; 7 bases match TRBD1. This CDR3 is built from 12 residues. J gave up 6 bases and V 5 bases, and 4 bases lay outside the gene matches. The germline gives CDR1 SGHVS, CDR2 FQNEAQ.

The gene calls are TRBV28 and TRBJ1-5; 8 bases match TRBD1. The CDR3 has 14 amino acids. Germline CDR1 MDHEN, CDR2 SYDVKM. V dropped 5 bases and J dropped 8; count of bases not matched to a gene: 8. The CDR3 nucleotides are TGTGCCAGCAGTACGACAGGGGAGGATAAGCCCCAGCATTTT. This translates into CASSTTGEDKPQHF.

This clone has just one count. This chain links TRBV28 with TRBJ2-2, with 7 bases identical to TRBD2. V gave up 7 bases and J gave up 2 bases; unmatched junction bases: 10. CDR3 size: 16 residues. The germline V gene encodes CDR1 MDHEN and CDR2 SYDVKM. CDR3: CASKLSGGSNTGELFF. CDR3 sequence (DNA): TGTGCCAGCAAGCTGTCGGGCGGGAGCAACACCGGGGAGCTGTTTTTT.

V usage is TRBV2 and J usage is TRBJ2-1; perhaps TRBD2 as D (6 bases). The germline V gene encodes CDR1 SNHLY and CDR2 FYNNEI. The length of the CDR3 is 14 residues. Trimming removed 5 bases at V and 6 bases at J, with 14 bases between. The CDR3 DNA reads TGTGCCAGCAGTAGGCAGTCGCGGGGCAATGAGCAGTTCTTC. This gives the protein CASSRQSRGNEQFF. The full variable domain, rest sourced from reference TRBV2 and TRBJ2-1, is EPEVTQTPSHQVTQMGQEVILRCVPISNHLYFYWYRQILGQKVEFLVSFYNNEISEKSEIFDDQFSVERPDGSNFTLKIRSTKLEDSAMYFCASSRQSRGNEQFFGPGTRLTVL.

This clone was detected once. J is TRBJ2-1 and V is TRBV7-2, with 7 bases identical to TRBD1. Germline lookup yields CDR1 SGHTA and CDR2 FQGNSA. Trimming cost V 0 bases and J 6 bases; bases outside gene matches: 8. CDR3 size: 16 residues. Written as DNA, the CDR3 is TGTGCCAGCAGCTTAGCGTGGTCTAGGGGGCCCAATGAGCAGTTCTTC. Amino acids: CASSLAWSRGPNEQFF.

The chain joins TRBV4-1 to TRBJ1-2; D is unclear. This CDR3 spans 14 amino acids. V was shortened by 2 bases and J by 7 bases, with 14 bases between the two germline ends. Per the germline V gene, CDR1 is MGHRA and CDR2 is YSYEKL. CDR3 DNA: TGCGCCAGCAGCCAAATCTTGGCAGTCCGTGGCTACACCTTC. It is translated as CASSQILAVRGYTF.

The chain is built from TRBV10-3 and TRBJ1-2; D call uncertain. CDR3 length: 13 amino acids. Germline loops: CDR1 ENHRY, CDR2 SYGVKD. The V and J ends lost 4 bases and 6 bases respectively, with 12 bases between them. DNA for the CDR3: TGTGCCATCAGTGGCGACCCGCGGGATGGCTACACCTTC. Translated, it gives CAISGDPRDGYTF.

V is TRBV2 and J is TRBJ2-3; 7 nucleotides match TRBD1. Germline V lookup: CDR1 SNHLY, CDR2 FYNNEI. CDR3 length: 14 amino acids. V dropped 4 bases and J dropped 5; count of bases not matched to a gene: 6. CDR3 nucleotides: TGTGCCAGCAGTGTTGAACAGGGGATAGATACGCAGTATTTT. Its protein is CASSVEQGIDTQYF.

The chain joins TRBV4-1 to TRBJ1-5; 7 bases agree with TRBD1. This CDR3 region has 15 residues. In germline, CDR1 is MGHRA, CDR2 YSYEKL. J lost 3 bases, V lost 0 bases, and 2 bases had no gene match. The CDR3 coding sequence is TGCGCCAGCAGCCAAGATACAGGGGCCAATCAGCCCCAGCATTTT. This sequence encodes CASSQDTGANQPQHF.

This clone was counted between two and nine times. V is TRBV27 and J is TRBJ1-2, with D possibly TRBD1 on 6 matching bases. V was shortened by 4 bases and J by 4 bases, with 13 bases between the two germline ends. Germline assignment: CDR1 MNHEY and CDR2 SMNVEV (reference sequence). This CDR3 contains 14 residues. The DNA for the CDR3 is TGTGCCAGCAGTTCCCTTACAGGGTCCTATGGCTACACCTTC. Its translation: CASSSLTGSYGYTF.

This rearrangement joins TRBV7-2 to TRBJ2-7, with 12 bases aligning to TRBD2. Germline loops: CDR1 SGHTA, CDR2 FQGNSA. There are 16 residues in the CDR3. After removal of 5 bases from V and 5 bases from J, the junction contained 10 bases not matched to a gene. The CDR3 nucleotides read TGTGCCAGCAGCCCCCGGGTATCTAGCGGGGGGGACGAGCAGTACTTC. Protein product: CASSPRVSSGGDEQYF. The complete variable domain, with remaining parts taken from reference TRBV7-2 and TRBJ2-7, reads GAGVSQSPSNKVTEKGKDVELRCDPISGHTALYWYRQSLGQGLEFLIYFQGNSAPDKSGLPSDRFSAERTGGSVSTLTIQRTQQEDSAVYLCASSPRVSSGGDEQYFGPGTRLTVT.

This rearrangement joins TRBV3-1 (or the pseudogene TRBV3-2) to TRBJ2-2; TRBD2 agrees at 8 bases. In germline, CDR1 is LGHDT, CDR2 YNNKEL (reference sequence). The CDR3 runs to 15 residues. Trimming removed 4 bases from V and 5 bases from J; junction bases left unmatched: 6. The CDR3 bases are TGTGCCAGCAGCCCCACTTCTAGCGGGACCGGGGAGCTGTTTTTT. Its protein product is CASSPTSSGTGELFF.

The rearrangement links TRBV28 to TRBJ1-2; 8 bases agree with TRBD1. The CDR3 length is 12 residues. Losses at the gene ends were 7 bases for V and 7 bases for J; bases not matched to a gene: 5. Germline CDR1 and CDR2: MDHEN and SYDVKM. The CDR3, as DNA: TGTGCCAGCAATACAGGGGGTCTTGGCTACACCTTC. It yields the protein CASNTGGLGYTF.

This chain joins TRBV9 and TRBJ1-2, with TRBD1 matching over 8 bases. V trimming: 3 bases; J trimming: 0 bases; junction bases outside the gene matches: 16. The CDR3 has 19 amino acids. Germline V lookup: CDR1 SGDLS, CDR2 YYNGEE. CDR3 region: CASSASRGTGPGPNYGYTF. As DNA, the CDR3 is TGTGCCAGCAGCGCGAGTCGCGGGACAGGTCCCGGACCTAACTATGGCTACACCTTC.

The rearrangement uses TRBV2 and TRBJ1-4; 8 positions agree with TRBD1. Germline V lookup: CDR1 SNHLY, CDR2 FYNNEI. This CDR3 has 15 amino acids. V was pared by 3 bases and J by 5 bases, with 5 bases of the junction left unmatched. CDR3 DNA: TGTGCCAGCAGTGACAGACAGGGGCCAAATGAAAAACTGTTTTTT. Translating gives CASSDRQGPNEKLFF.

This clone was observed once. V gene TRBV4-1 combines with J gene TRBJ1-4; possibly TRBD1 for D (6 bases). CDR1 MGHRA and CDR2 YSYEKL come from the germline V gene. V lost 8 bases to trimming and J lost 0 bases, with 22 bases between them. This CDR3 contains 18 residues. The CDR3 DNA is TGCGCCAGCTCACCGGGACAAGGGAAGAGAGCAACTAATGAAAAACTGTTTTTT. Its translation is CASSPGQGKRATNEKLFF.

J is TRBJ1-6 and V is TRBV19, with TRBD1 identical over 7 bases. Germline-derived CDR1 and CDR2 are LNHDA and SQIVND (reference sequence). The CDR3 consists of 16 residues. The J segment lost 5 bases and the V segment lost 3 bases, leaving 7 bases of the junction unmatched. The DNA for the CDR3 is TGTGCCAGTAGTATCTCGGGAGGGGGCCATAATTCACCCCTCCACTTT. It translates to CASSISGGGHNSPLHF.

The rearrangement joins TRBV7-2 to TRBJ1-2, with 7 bases that match TRBD1. Germline V lookup: CDR1 SGHTA, CDR2 FQGNSA. V shed 7 bases, J shed 4 bases, and the junction held 9 bases outside the gene matches. This CDR3 has 14 residues. DNA for the CDR3: TGTGCCAGCAACTTGCCTGGGACAGCCTATGGCTACACCTTC. As protein: CASNLPGTAYGYTF.

This clone appeared a single time. The chain has TRBV10-3 and TRBJ1-4, with 11 bases fitting TRBD1. Germline V gives CDR1 ENHRY, CDR2 SYGVKD. The CDR3 runs 15 residues. V was pared by 4 bases and J by 7 bases, with 5 bases of the junction left unmatched. The CDR3 protein is CAISGTGGEGEKLFF. For the CDR3, the DNA is TGTGCCATCAGTGGGACAGGGGGCGAGGGTGAAAAACTGTTTTTT.

This chain links TRBV10-3 with TRBJ2-3, with 8 positions matching TRBD2. Losses at the gene ends were 6 bases for V and 0 bases for J; bases not matched to a gene: 8. This CDR3 contains 16 residues. Per the germline V gene, CDR1 is ENHRY and CDR2 is SYGVKD. DNA for the CDR3: TGTGCCATCAGCCCGGTACTAGCGGTTAGCACAGATACGCAGTATTTT. Translating it yields CAISPVLAVSTDTQYF.

The rearrangement uses TRBV27 and TRBJ1-6, with a weak D call TRBD1 (5 bases). Trimming took 4 bases from V and 8 from J, leaving 15 bases between them. Germline CDR1 MNHEY, CDR2 SMNVEV (reference sequence). The CDR3 has 15 residues. The CDR3 nucleotides are TGTGCCAGCAGTTCGAGTGGGGGACTCGATTCACCCCTCCACTTT. This translates into CASSSSGGLDSPLHF.

V gene TRBV13 combines with J gene TRBJ1-1; no clear D gene. The V end was cut by 0 bases, the J end by 1 base, with 9 bases between. The germline gives CDR1 PRHDT, CDR2 FYEKMQ (reference sequence). This CDR3 has 15 amino acids. CDR3 protein: CASSLGGWRNTEAFF. Here the CDR3 DNA reads TGTGCCAGCAGCTTAGGAGGATGGAGGAACACTGAAGCTTTCTTT.